Listed here is a single T cell receptor (beta chain). There is no known antigen for this receptor. Nothing much larger sits one base from this clone, and base qualities are not available. These data belong to a study of blood T cells in healthy people across ages (dated by TCRdb to 2015 to 2017). General notes on the study: In model experiments, template switching captured roughly one uniquely barcoded TCR beta cDNA molecule for every two T cells. Using the same blood draw, the study looked at two additional independent replicas of 1 million unique cDNA reads for two donors, one aged 18 to 29 and the other aged 80 or older. To avoid experimental bias, donors of different ages were randomly spread across the sequencing lanes. Age-related changes in TCR beta repertoire diversity were measured in the study by deep sequencing normalized with unique cDNA molecular identifiers. Four age groups were formed from the donors: young (average about 17 years), middle-aged (more than 35), aged (around 62) and long-lived (less than 85). The paper's findings and limits, for the study overall: Conclusive comparison of naive and antigen-experienced compartments was prevented by the profiling of bulk unsorted PBMCs. Compared with the aged group, the long-lived group had more naive CD4+ T cells, fewer expanded clones and increased TCR diversity, suggesting age selection. Observed TCR beta diversity per million T cells fell roughly linearly with age, and a significant reduction was already apparent by age about 36. Donor CMV infection status was unknown, potentially confounding age-related changes in expanded clonotypes. Observed TCR beta diversity correlated strongly with the percentage of naive T cells measured by flow cytometry. Estimates of total diversity based on one million sequenced T cells were regarded as lower bounds and as underestimates.

The donors were some 36 Caucasian individuals from Russia, aged roughly 6 to 90 years, who were systemically healthy. Each donor gave 8 to 10 milliliters of peripheral blood, collected into EDTA-treated Vacutainer tubes. Ficoll-Paque density-gradient centrifugation was used to isolate PBMCs, with at least 6 million obtained per sample. Trizol reagent was used to extract total RNA from the PBMCs, yielding at least 5 micrograms per sample. For every donor, flow cytometry on a PBMC aliquot measured the percentage of naive CD45RAhigh/CD27high T cells. The library was made by 5' RACE. The sequencing machine was an Illumina HiSeq 2500. A second PCR of roughly 6 to 11 cycles was run with a J-beta primer mix and a sample-barcoded 5' primer. A template-switch 5' adaptor carrying 12 random nucleotides introduced a unique molecular identifier onto each TCR beta cDNA molecule. Each sample yielded at least 2.5 million CDR3-containing paired-end reads. First-strand cDNA was synthesized from all RNA with the Mint cDNA synthesis kit, primed by a TRBC-specific oligonucleotide. After uracil-DNA glycosylase treatment, a first 18-cycle PCR used universal primers M1SS and BC2_uni_R on all cDNA. Turning to the authors' computational methods: Normalization of each sample was performed by random selection of 1 million high-quality reads, each carrying a distinct molecular identifier. Instead of being binned into consensus sequences, reads with shared molecular identifiers were discarded. MiTCR, set to a Q25 quality threshold and the strictest error-elimination algorithm, was used for CDR3 identification, clonotype clustering and error correction. A nonparametric unseen species model with Euler transformation was used to estimate lower-bound total TCR beta diversity. TCRdb reanalyzed the raw reads on its own, using fastp at Q25 for trimming and MiXCR for clone calling, and kept in-frame beta chains. Merged by CDR3 protein, the rows form single entries marked with the most common genes and DNA. None of the V and J calls come from the authors' own analysis; TCRdb made them. This sample lists some 880,000 distinct CDR3 sequences; roughly 35% were detected once. The ten largest account for 13% of the sample.

The source material was blood. This TCR was recovered from a man aged 18 to 30 in good health.

The DNA is as follows: TGTGCCAGCAGTGGGGGGCTATTTCAGCAGTACTTC. Its coded protein is CASSGGLFQQYF. Rearrangement joined TRBV25-1 to TRBJ2-5; a tentative D call is TRBD1 (6 bases match). The germline V gene provides CDR1 MGHDK and CDR2 SYGVNS. V loses 4 bases, J loses 11 bases, and the germline ends lie 14 bases apart. The CDR3 runs 12 amino acids, cysteine and phenylalanine included. Of the read, only the CDR3 DNA is kept; its 36 bases are in frame from base 1.